This TCR beta chain stems from a study of T cells in Graves' hyperthyroidism and ophthalmopathy. It was RNA transcripts that yielded the amplified TCR beta CDR3 regions. Using the HTBI primer set, a first-round RT-PCR was run on the TCR CDR3. TCRdb recomputed calls from the multiplex PCR reads with MiXCR, one row per CDR3 protein. The sample yields over 300,000 distinct CDR3 sequences, roughly an eighth seen once. Study results and limitations: Prediction of ophthalmopathy progression came a median about 6 months pre-onset.

This clonotype was detected only a few times. Its specificity is not known. V gave up 1 base and J gave up 5 bases, with 9 bases separating them. The CDR3 has 13 residues. Germline V CDR1 and CDR2: MNHEY, SMNVEV (reference sequence). This sample holds PBMCs from 8 to 10 ml fresh peripheral blood. The receptor's source is a woman between 40 and 50 years old with Graves' ophthalmopathy. The rearrangement joins TRBV27 to TRBJ2-7; D may be TRBD1 (6 bases). What was sequenced was blood. The CDR3 DNA is TGTGCCAGCAGTTTATGGGCAGGGGACGAGCAGTACTTC. Amino acid sequence: CASSLWAGDEQYF.